These 20 T cell receptor beta chains were sequenced from one sample in a study of CD8+ T cells in alopecia areata. RNA extraction was followed by reverse transcription into cDNA, which acted as the sequencing template. Profiling relied on immunoSEQ multiplex PCR, and the TCRdb table lists in-frame clones only, not all of them. The specimen has about 270,000 clones, none found just once. The sorting of pooled cutaneous lymph node cells relied on CD4, CD8alpha, NKG2D, NKG2ACE and other markers. The sequenced sample consisted of CD4+ T cells sorted from a lymph node. The receptors were sampled from a C3H/HeJ mouse with alopecia areata. MHC haplotype of the strain: H2-k.

As regards this clone: Gene labels here are mouse ones. The CDR3 end is not reached by the read, which stops 4 residues before it; the germline J gene fills it in. The V call is TRBV5, the J call TRBJ2-2, with TRBD2 identical over 10 bases. The germline CDR1 and CDR2 sequences are LGHNA and YNLKQL (reference sequence). This CDR3 is built from 15 residues. V was pared by 4 bases and J by 1 base, with 0 bases of the junction left unmatched. CDR3 sequence reads: CASSRTGGNTGQLYF. The part of the CDR3 DNA that was read is TGTGCCAGCAGCCGGACTGGGGGAAACACCGGG.

About this clone itself: Genes and germline are mouse. The CDR3 is cut off 4 residues early in the read; its end comes from the germline J gene. This chain joins TRBV13-1 and TRBJ1-2, with a weak D call TRBD1 (6 bases). The CDR3 runs 14 residues. CDR1 and CDR2 from the germline V gene are NSHNY and SYGAGN. The CDR3 DNA, read in part, is TGTGCCAGCAGCTCGGGACTGGGGGGGCTC. Its translation: CASSSGLGGL. The whole CDR3 protein reads CASSSGLGGLDYTF.

This clone was counted between two and nine times. Genes and germline come from the mouse. The missing CDR3 end, 4 residues past where the read stops, is filled in from the germline J gene. This sequence joins TRBV19 and TRBJ2-2; 10 nucleotides align to TRBD1. This CDR3 has 15 amino acids. Looked up from germline, CDR1 is FNHDT and CDR2 is SITEND (reference sequence). V was clipped by 4 bases and J by 4 bases; unmatched bases: 4. The CDR3 spells CASSPGTGVTGQLYF. Incomplete CDR3 DNA: TGTGCCAGCAGTCCCGGGACAGGGGTCACCGGG.

This clone was seen more than once but under ten times. Gene names follow the mouse nomenclature. The CDR3 end is not reached by the read, which stops 4 residues before it; the germline J gene fills it in. The sample has other DNA sequences that encode this CDR3 too. This chain connects TRBV19 to TRBJ2-3; D may be TRBD1 (6 bases). This CDR3 comprises 15 residues. CDR1 is FNHDT and CDR2 is SITEND in the germline V gene (reference sequence). V lost 1 base and J lost 0, with 9 bases in between. The CDR3 here is CASSIRRGSAETLYF. CDR3 bases read: TGTGCCAGCAGTATACGCAGGGGTAGTGCAGAA.

Of note for this clone: The germline and genes are mouse ones. The read comes to an end 4 residues before the CDR3 does, leaving the germline J gene to fill in the end. The chain links TRBV13-3 to TRBJ2-3, with 8 bases fitting TRBD2. Per germline, CDR1 NNHDY and CDR2 SYVADS. The CDR3 loop spans 16 amino acids. With V trimmed by 0 bases and J by 0 bases, 3 bases remained unmatched. Incomplete CDR3 DNA: TGTGCCAGCAGTGATGAACTGGGGGCTAGTGCAGAA. Its translation is CASSDELGASAE. The entire CDR3 sequence reads CASSDELGASAETLYF.

There are a few counts of this clone. The gene names given are mouse names. Read data end 4 residues before the CDR3 end; the end is taken from the germline J gene. This chain links TRBV13-2 with TRBJ2-3; maybe TRBD1 (5 bases). Between the trimmed V and J ends, which lost 1 base and 1 base, there was a span of 10 bases. Germline assignment: CDR1 NNHNN and CDR2 SYGAGS (reference sequence). The CDR3 consists of 15 residues. Partial CDR3 DNA: TGTGCCAGCGGTGATAGGCAGGGCGGTGCAGAA. It translates to CASGDRQGGAE. In full, the CDR3 reads CASGDRQGGAETLYF.

To note about this clone: Gene names are the mouse ones. The CDR3 is cut off 4 residues early in the read; its end comes from the germline J gene. This chain connects TRBV19 to TRBJ2-5; D unclear. With 0 bases removed from V and 3 bases from J, the gap between germline ends came to 5 bases. CDR1 and CDR2 from the germline V gene are FNHDT and SITEND (reference sequence). CDR3 length equals 13 residues. CDR3 region: CASSIVVQDTQYF. The sequenced part of the CDR3 DNA is TGTGCCAGCAGTATAGTGGTTCAAGAC.

This clone has a count of ten or more. Gene names and germline match the mouse. The read terminates 4 residues before the CDR3 end, so the remaining end is supplied by the germline J gene. The rearrangement links TRBV3 to TRBJ2-5; TRBD2 agrees at 7 bases. Germline V gene data show CDR1 as SNHLY and CDR2 as FYNGKV (reference sequence). The CDR3 contains 15 residues. Losses at the gene ends were 1 base for V and 2 bases for J; bases not matched to a gene: 3. Partial CDR3 DNA: TGTGCCAGCAGCTTAGACGGGGGGGTCCAAGAC. Translated: CASSLDGGVQD. The entire CDR3 protein reads CASSLDGGVQDTQYF. The variable domain in full, completed from reference TRBV3 and TRBJ2-5, reads GPKVLQIPSHQIIDMGQMVTLNCDPVSNHLYFYWYKQILGQQMEFLVNFYNGKVMEKSKLFKDQFSVERPDGSYFTLKIQPTALEDSAVYFCASSLDGGVQDTQYFGPGTRLLVL.

This clone appeared a few times. Gene names denote mouse genes. The observed sequence ends 4 residues before the CDR3 terminus, with the missing tail filled in from the germline J gene. Other DNA sequences in the sample encode the same CDR3. V is TRBV13-2 and J is TRBJ2-7; 12 nucleotides agree with TRBD2. V was clipped by 3 bases and J by 3 bases; unmatched bases: 1. The length of the CDR3 is 14 residues. Per germline, CDR1 NNHNN and CDR2 SYGAGS (reference sequence). The CDR3 sequence is CASGGGLGGYEQYF. Incomplete CDR3 DNA: TGTGCCAGCGGTGGGGGACTGGGGGGCTAT.

Turning to this clone: Gene labels here are mouse ones. The DNA ends 4 residues before the CDR3 does, and the rest of the CDR3 is filled in from the germline J gene. The chain couples TRBV13-2 to TRBJ2-2, with 13 bases identical to TRBD2. CDR1 and CDR2 (germline): NNHNN, SYGAGS (reference sequence). This CDR3 spans 19 amino acids. The ends lost 4 bases at V and 1 base at J; junction bases unmatched: 10. The CDR3 protein is CASGPPSGTGGGNTGQLYF. The CDR3 DNA, read in part, is TGTGCCAGCGGTCCTCCCTCCGGGACTGGGGGGGGAAACACCGGG.

This clone appeared a few times. Mouse germline and gene names are used. The DNA ends 4 residues before the CDR3 does, and the rest of the CDR3 is filled in from the germline J gene. This chain joins TRBV5 and TRBJ2-2, with TRBD2 identical over 10 bases. The CDR3 consists of 16 residues. CDR1 and CDR2 from the germline V gene are LGHNA and YNLKQL (reference sequence). The J segment lost 1 base and the V segment lost 4 bases, leaving 3 bases of the junction unmatched. The DNA read from the CDR3 is TGTGCCAGCAGCCTCGACTGGGGGGAAAACACCGGG. Amino acids: CASSLDWGENTG. The CDR3, in full, reads CASSLDWGENTGQLYF.

Comments on this clone: Gene names and germline refer to mouse. The observed sequence ends 4 residues before the CDR3 terminus, with the missing tail filled in from the germline J gene. The chain uses TRBV13-1 and TRBJ1-2, with D maybe TRBD1 (6 bases). The CDR3 has 13 residues. Trimming cost V 1 base and J 4 bases, with 8 bases left between them. Germline V gene lookup returns CDR1 NSHNY and CDR2 SYGAGN. This chain's CDR3 is CASSDPGASDYTF. The covered CDR3 bases are TGTGCCAGCAGTGATCCAGGGGCCTCC.

A few counts support this clone. The gene symbols are mouse symbols. The CDR3 goes on 4 residues after the read ends, and that part is filled in from the germline J gene. The chain combines TRBV19 with TRBJ1-2, with unresolved D. The CDR3 loop spans 11 amino acids. Germline V lookup: CDR1 FNHDT, CDR2 SITEND (reference sequence). CDR3 bases read: TGTGCCAGCACAGACACCCTC. Translating it yields CASTDTL. The whole CDR3 protein is CASTDTLDYTF.

A few counts support this clone. Gene names refer to mouse genes. The sequenced fragment ends 4 residues before the CDR3 boundary, so the rest is inferred from the germline J gene. Additional DNA sequences in this sample encode the identical CDR3. The chain couples TRBV31 to TRBJ2-1; 8 nucleotides agree with TRBD1. This CDR3 contains 14 residues. Per germline, CDR1 GKSSPN and CDR2 SITVG. Trimming at V came to 1 base and at J to 1 base, leaving 0 bases not matched to a gene. CDR3 region: CAWSRQGNYAEQFF. The CDR3 DNA, read in part, is TGTGCCTGGAGTCGACAGGGGAACTATGCT.

Worth noting for this clone: Gene names denote mouse genes. Read sequence stops 4 residues before the CDR3 end, and the germline J gene provides the missing end. The chain is built from TRBV13-1 and TRBJ2-1; 9 bases line up with TRBD1. CDR3 length: 15 residues. Germline-derived CDR1 and CDR2 are NSHNY and SYGAGN. The J segment lost 6 bases and the V segment lost 2 bases, leaving 6 bases of the junction unmatched. The CDR3 bases that were read are TGTGCCAGCAGTGAATGGGACAGGGAGGGTGCT. It is translated as CASSEWDREGA. The complete CDR3 reads CASSEWDREGAEQFF.

This clone occurred a few times. Genes and germline come from the mouse. The read is 4 residues too short to cover the CDR3 end, so that end is filled in from the germline J gene. Other DNA sequences in this sample translate to the same CDR3. The V and J genes are TRBV13-1 and TRBJ2-1; D unclear. Trimming took off 1 base at V and 0 bases at J, with 5 bases between the two ends. This CDR3 contains 14 residues. Germline V gene data show CDR1 as NSHNY and CDR2 as SYGAGN. CDR3 in amino acids: CASSDRFNYAEQFF. CDR3 DNA, as far as it was read: TGTGCCAGCAGTGATAGGTTTAACTATGCT.

About this clone: These gene names are mouse names. The CDR3 end lies 4 residues beyond the end of the read and is filled in from the germline J gene. Other DNA sequences from this sample encode an identical CDR3 as well. V is TRBV13-2 and J is TRBJ2-5, with 9 positions matching TRBD1. The length of the CDR3 is 13 residues. Germline V gene sequence: CDR1 NNHNN, CDR2 SYGAGS (reference sequence). This CDR3 reads CASGGTGRDTQYF. CDR3 DNA, as far as it was read: TGTGCCAGCGGGGGGACAGGGAGGGAC.

Note on this clone: Gene and germline names: mouse. The observed sequence ends 4 residues before the CDR3 terminus, with the missing tail filled in from the germline J gene. The J gene is TRBJ2-4, the V gene TRBV19; 7 bases align to TRBD1. The germline V gene encodes CDR1 FNHDT and CDR2 SITEND (reference sequence). This CDR3 region has 14 residues. Incomplete CDR3 DNA: TGTGCCAGCAGTATACCCCGGGACAGAAAC. Protein: CASSIPRDRN. The complete CDR3 sequence is CASSIPRDRNTLYF.

This clone has a count of ten or more. Mouse names are used for the genes. The DNA ends 4 residues before the CDR3 does, and the rest of the CDR3 is filled in from the germline J gene. The sample holds other DNA sequences that translate to the same CDR3. V and J are TRBV5 and TRBJ2-5; 7 nucleotides agree with TRBD2. The V segment lost 0 bases and the J segment 1 base; nucleotides outside the gene matches: 1. The germline gives CDR1 LGHNA, CDR2 YNLKQL (reference sequence). CDR3 size: 15 residues. The sequenced part of the CDR3 DNA is TGTGCCAGCAGCCAAGAGGGGGGGGACCAAGAC. As protein: CASSQEGGDQD. The entire CDR3 reads CASSQEGGDQDTQYF.

Many counts were recorded for this clone. These gene names are mouse names. From the germline J gene comes the end of the CDR3, since the read stops 4 residues before it. The V gene is TRBV17, the J gene TRBJ2-5; TRBD2 agrees at 7 bases. CDR1 is MNHDT and CDR2 is YYDKIL in the germline V gene. CDR3 length equals 15 residues. The CDR3 loop reads CASSRDWGNGDTQYF. Partial CDR3 DNA: TGTGCTAGCAGTAGAGACTGGGGGAATGGAGAC. Full variable domain (remainder filled in from reference TRBV17 and TRBJ2-5): DTTVKQNPRYKLARVGKPVNLICSQTMNHDTMYWYQKKPNQAPKLLLFYYDKILNREADTFEKFQSSRPNNSFCSLYIGSAGLEYSAMYLCASSRDWGNGDTQYFGPGTRLLVL.